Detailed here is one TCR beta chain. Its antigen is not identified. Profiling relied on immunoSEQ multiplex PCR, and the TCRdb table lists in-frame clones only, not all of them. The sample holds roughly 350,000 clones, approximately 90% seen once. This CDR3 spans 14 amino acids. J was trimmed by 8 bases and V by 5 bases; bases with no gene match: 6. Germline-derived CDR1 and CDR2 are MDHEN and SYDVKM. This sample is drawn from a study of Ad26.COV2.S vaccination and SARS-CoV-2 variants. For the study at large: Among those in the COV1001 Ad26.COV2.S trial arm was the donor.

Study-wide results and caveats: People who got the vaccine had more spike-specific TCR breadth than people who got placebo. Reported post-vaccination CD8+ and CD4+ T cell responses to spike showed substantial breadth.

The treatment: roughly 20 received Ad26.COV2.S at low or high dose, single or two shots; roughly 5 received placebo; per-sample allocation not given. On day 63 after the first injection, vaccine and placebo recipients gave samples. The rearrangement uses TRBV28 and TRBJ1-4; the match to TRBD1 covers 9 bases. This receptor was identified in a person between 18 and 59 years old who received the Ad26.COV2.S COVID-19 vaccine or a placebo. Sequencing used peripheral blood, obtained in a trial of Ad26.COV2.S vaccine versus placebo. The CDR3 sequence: CASSTGQGNEKLFF. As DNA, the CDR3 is TGTGCCAGCAGTACCGGACAGGGGAACGAAAAACTGTTTTTT.